This TCR beta chain was sequenced in a study of T-cell memory formation after mild COVID-19. Study-wide context: Most TCR clusters belonged to a single donor.

As regards this clonotype: Its specificity is unknown.

The CDR3 runs to 14 residues. Trimming removed 3 bases from V and 9 bases from J; junction bases left unmatched: 9. cDNA libraries for TCR alpha and TCR beta, carrying sample barcodes and UMIs, came from 5'RACE with constant-segment primers. TCRdb passed the 5' RACE reads through MiXCR, listing each CDR3 protein once. This sample has about 400,000 distinct CDR3 sequences; roughly 18% occur once, and the top ten carry roughly 21%. Study-level results: Clones that contracted clustered mainly in CM and EM if CD4+ and in EMRA if CD8+. Clones contracting over day 15 to 85 were CD4/CD8 balanced, with later expanders leaning CD4+.

The clonotype originates from a man younger than 35 who had mild COVID-19 (a few samples of this study predate the infection). Cell type and time point are not known. Sequenced sample: PBMCs or a T cell subset sorted from them (not recorded which). The V gene is TRBV12-3 or TRBV12-4, the J gene TRBJ1-1; TRBD1 agrees at 8 bases. DNA of the CDR3: TGTGCCAGCAGTTTGTATCCAGGGGGCGAGAAAGCTTTCTTT. This sequence encodes CASSLYPGGEKAFF.